The 3 T cell receptor beta chains below were found in one sample sequenced in a study of blood T cell repertoires in COVID-19. The protocol was immunoSEQ multiplex PCR, while the TCRdb copy is restricted to in-frame clones and leaves out a portion. The table records approximately 200,000 clones, 80% to 85% of them present only once. The specimen was peripheral blood. These receptors all stem from a woman aged 55-69 years with acute or convalescent COVID-19.

This clone has more than one count but fewer than ten. This chain uses TRBV18 with TRBJ1-3; D gene uncertain. The CDR3 is 14 amino acids. Germline CDR1 and CDR2: KGHSH and LQKENI. Trimming cost V 3 bases and J 4 bases, with 10 bases left between them. The CDR3 DNA reads TGTGCCAGCTCACCCATGTCCCAGGGAAACACCATATATTTT. Translated: CASSPMSQGNTIYF.

This sequence joins TRBV7-2 and TRBJ2-7; TRBD1 agrees at 9 bases. Germline CDR1 SGHTA, CDR2 FQGNSA. Unmatched junction bases numbered 4, after V lost 3 bases and J lost 1 base. CDR3 size: 15 residues. In nucleotides, the CDR3 is TGTGCCAGCAGCTTGGGACAGGGAGGATCCTACGAGCAGTACTTC. It is translated as CASSLGQGGSYEQYF.

This clone was seen just once. The V call is TRBV7-2, the J call TRBJ1-2; D is uncertain. The CDR3 length is 14 residues. CDR1 is SGHTA, CDR2 FQGNSA, per germline. V gave up 0 bases and J gave up 1 base, with 6 bases separating them. In nucleotides, the CDR3 is TGTGCCAGCAGCTTAGCGTCCCTTAACTATGGCTACACCTTC. Its translation: CASSLASLNYGYTF.